This T cell receptor (beta chain) was sequenced in a study of T cell repertoires in cytomegalovirus infection. At least ten counts were recorded for this clonotype. Each CDR3 protein gets one entry after TCRdb re-called the reads with MiXCR. The sample yields almost 550,000 distinct CDR3 sequences, approximately 15% seen once. The sequenced material came from CD8+ T cells from PBMCs. The source of this sequence is a human donor in good health (CMV status not recorded). Some clones in this sample may be carry-over from other donors' samples.

The CDR3 sequence: CASGLPPGEQFF. CDR3 in DNA: TGTGCTAGTGGTTTGCCACCGGGTGAGCAGTTCTTC. V and J are TRBV12-5 and TRBJ2-1, with D uncertain. CDR1 LGHNT and CDR2 FRNRAP come from the germline V gene. V lost 2 bases to trimming and J lost 9 bases, with 8 bases between them. The CDR3 spans 12 residues.